This T cell receptor beta chain is drawn from a study of T cells in Graves' hyperthyroidism and ophthalmopathy. As for the study in general: Peripheral blood samples were taken at initial diagnosis, prior to any treatment. Findings and caveats of the study: Blood shared most expanded thyroid clonotypes above 0.001.

This clonotype occurred many times. Its antigen is currently unknown. Graves' hyperthyroidism was deemed stable given no ophthalmopathy progression within 18 months. Each 10 ml fresh peripheral blood draw supplied the PBMCs. The germline V and J ends were trimmed by 6 bases and 0 bases, with 14 bases remaining between them. The CDR3 contains 15 residues. Template material for amplifying TCR beta CDR3 regions consisted of RNA transcripts. The TCR CDR3 first-round RT-PCR relied on the HTBI primer set. TCRdb recomputed calls from the multiplex PCR reads with MiXCR, one row per CDR3 protein. The data show some 740,000 distinct CDR3 sequences, 13% to 15% seen once.

Sample: blood. The chain carries TRBV12-3 or TRBV12-4 and TRBJ1-1; D call uncertain. The receptor's source is a woman younger than 30 with Graves' hyperthyroidism. The CDR3 bases are TGTGCCAGCAGAGAGACGGATACCATGAACACTGAAGCTTTCTTT. It encodes CASRETDTMNTEAFF.